This T cell receptor beta chain was recovered during a study of patients and donors after allogeneic stem cell transplantation. There are 14 residues in the CDR3. Trimming took 3 bases from V and 5 from J; bases not matched to a gene: 6. Germline V gene sequence: CDR1 SEHNR, CDR2 FQNEAQ (reference sequence). TCRdb re-called the RT-PCR reads through MiXCR, storing one row per CDR3 protein. Altogether over 400,000 distinct CDR3 sequences are present, 15% to 20% being singletons, with the ten largest covering roughly 7%. The chain recombines TRBV7-9 with TRBJ2-5; 7 bases are shared with TRBD2. This receptor was taken from a human donor who was either an allogeneic HSCT recipient or a stem cell or donor lymphocyte infusion donor (not recorded which). It is not recorded whose cells these are; they may come from a transplant donor. Sequenced material: blood, either unsorted or a sorted T cell fraction (not recorded which). CDR3 in amino acids: CASSFGAGGETQYF. The CDR3 DNA reads as TGTGCCAGCAGCTTTGGAGCCGGGGGGGAGACCCAGTACTTC.